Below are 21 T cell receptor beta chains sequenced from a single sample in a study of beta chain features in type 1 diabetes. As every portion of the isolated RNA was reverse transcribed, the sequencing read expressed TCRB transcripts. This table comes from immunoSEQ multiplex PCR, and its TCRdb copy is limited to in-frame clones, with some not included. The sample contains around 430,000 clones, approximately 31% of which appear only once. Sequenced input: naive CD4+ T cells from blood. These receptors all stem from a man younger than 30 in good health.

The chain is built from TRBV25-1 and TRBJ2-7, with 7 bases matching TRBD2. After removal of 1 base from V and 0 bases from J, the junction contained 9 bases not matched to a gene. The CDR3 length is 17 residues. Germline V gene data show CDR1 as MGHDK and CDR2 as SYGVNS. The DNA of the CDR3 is TGTGCCAGCAGTGAATTCGGAGGGCGGGAGAACTCCTACGAGCAGTACTTC. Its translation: CASSEFGGRENSYEQYF.

The CDR3, as DNA: TGTGCCAGCAGTTACGTCCTCAGGGAGAGCACCGGGGAGCTGTTTTTT. It yields the protein CASSYVLRESTGELFF. The chain recombines TRBV6-6 with TRBJ2-2; D possibly matches TRBD1 or TRBD2 (5 bases each). This CDR3 is built from 16 residues. Trimming took 2 bases from V and 4 from J, leaving 14 bases between them. Germline loops: CDR1 MNHNY, CDR2 SVGAGI (reference sequence).

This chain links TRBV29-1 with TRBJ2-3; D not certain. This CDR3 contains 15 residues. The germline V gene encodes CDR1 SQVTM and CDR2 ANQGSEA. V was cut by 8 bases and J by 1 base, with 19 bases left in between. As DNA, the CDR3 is TGCAGCCTTTCCCCCTTGGGCAGCCGCACAGATACGCAGTATTTT. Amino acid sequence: CSLSPLGSRTDTQYF.

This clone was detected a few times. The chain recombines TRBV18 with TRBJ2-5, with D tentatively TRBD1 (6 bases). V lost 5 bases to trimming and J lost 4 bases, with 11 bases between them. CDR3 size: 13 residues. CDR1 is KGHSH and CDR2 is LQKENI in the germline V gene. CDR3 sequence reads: CASSSQGGETQYF. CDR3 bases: TGTGCCAGCTCATCACAGGGCGGAGAGACCCAGTACTTC.

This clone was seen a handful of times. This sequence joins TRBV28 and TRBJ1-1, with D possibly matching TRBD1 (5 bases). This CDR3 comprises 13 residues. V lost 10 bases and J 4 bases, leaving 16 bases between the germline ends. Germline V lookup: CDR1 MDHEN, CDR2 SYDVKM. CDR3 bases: TGTGCCATCGAGGGGTTTAGGGGCACTGAAGCTTTCTTT. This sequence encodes CAIEGFRGTEAFF. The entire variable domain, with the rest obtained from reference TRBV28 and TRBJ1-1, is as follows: DVKVTQSSRYLVKRTGEKVFLECVQDMDHENMFWYRQDPGLGLRLIYFSYDVKMKEKGDIPEGYSVSREKKERFSLILESASTNQTSMYLCAIEGFRGTEAFFGQGTRLTVV.

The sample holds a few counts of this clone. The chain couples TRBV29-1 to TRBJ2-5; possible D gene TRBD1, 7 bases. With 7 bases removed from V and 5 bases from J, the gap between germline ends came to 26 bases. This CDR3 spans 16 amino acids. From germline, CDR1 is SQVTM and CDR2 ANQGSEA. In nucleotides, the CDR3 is TGCAGCGCCTGGACAGGCCAAGGAGGGCCGGGTGAGACCCAGTACTTC. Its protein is CSAWTGQGGPGETQYF.

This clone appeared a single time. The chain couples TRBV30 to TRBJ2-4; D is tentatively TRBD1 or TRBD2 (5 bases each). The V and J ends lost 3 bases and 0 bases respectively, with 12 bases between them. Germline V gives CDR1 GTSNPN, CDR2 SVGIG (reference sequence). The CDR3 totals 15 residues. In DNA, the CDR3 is TGTGCCTGGAGCTTACCCGGGACAGCCAAAAACATTCAGTACTTC. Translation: CAWSLPGTAKNIQYF.

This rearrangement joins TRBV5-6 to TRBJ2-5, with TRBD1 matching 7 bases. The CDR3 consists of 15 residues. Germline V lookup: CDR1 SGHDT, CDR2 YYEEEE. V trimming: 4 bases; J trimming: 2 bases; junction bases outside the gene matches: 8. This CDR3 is CASSNSPGQQETQYF. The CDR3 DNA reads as TGTGCCAGCAGCAACTCTCCGGGACAGCAAGAGACCCAGTACTTC.

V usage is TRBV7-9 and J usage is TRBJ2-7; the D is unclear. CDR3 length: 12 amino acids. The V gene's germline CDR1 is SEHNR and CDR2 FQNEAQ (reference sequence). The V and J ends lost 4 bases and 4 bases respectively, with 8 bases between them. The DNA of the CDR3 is TGTGCCAGCAGCTCGAGGCTTTACGAGCAGTACTTC. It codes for CASSSRLYEQYF.

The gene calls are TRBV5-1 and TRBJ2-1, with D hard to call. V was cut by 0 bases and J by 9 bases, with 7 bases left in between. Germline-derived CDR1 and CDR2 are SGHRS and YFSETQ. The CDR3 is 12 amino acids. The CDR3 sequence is CASSLVEAEQFF. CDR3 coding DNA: TGCGCCAGCAGCTTGGTTGAGGCTGAGCAGTTCTTC. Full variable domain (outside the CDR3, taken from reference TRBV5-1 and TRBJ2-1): KAGVTQTPRYLIKTRGQQVTLSCSPISGHRSVSWYQQTPGQGLQFLFEYFSETQRNKGNFPGRFSGRQFSNSRSEMNVSTLELGDSALYLCASSLVEAEQFFGPGTRLTVL.

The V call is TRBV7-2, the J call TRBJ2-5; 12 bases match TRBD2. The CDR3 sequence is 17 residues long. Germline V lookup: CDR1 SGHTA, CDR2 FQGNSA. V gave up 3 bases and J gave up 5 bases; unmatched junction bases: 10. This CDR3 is CASSFRRASGRAETQYF. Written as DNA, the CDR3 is TGTGCCAGCAGCTTCAGGCGCGCTAGCGGGAGGGCTGAGACCCAGTACTTC.

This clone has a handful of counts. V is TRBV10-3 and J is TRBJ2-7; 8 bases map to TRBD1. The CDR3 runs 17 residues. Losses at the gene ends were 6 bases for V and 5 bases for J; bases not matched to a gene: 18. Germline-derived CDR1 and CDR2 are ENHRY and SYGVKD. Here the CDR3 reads CAIRAPGQEERLNEQYF. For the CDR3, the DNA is TGTGCCATCAGGGCCCCGGGACAGGAAGAGCGTTTGAACGAGCAGTACTTC.

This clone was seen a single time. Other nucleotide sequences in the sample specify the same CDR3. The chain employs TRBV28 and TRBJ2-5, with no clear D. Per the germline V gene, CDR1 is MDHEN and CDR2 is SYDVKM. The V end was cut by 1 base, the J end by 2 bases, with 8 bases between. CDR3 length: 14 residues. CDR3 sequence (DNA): TGTGCCAGCAGTTTATCCCCAGGACAAGAGACCCAGTACTTC. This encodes CASSLSPGQETQYF.

The CDR3, as DNA: TGTGCCAGCAGCTCCCGACAGGGTGCAGATACGCAGTATTTT. This translates into CASSSRQGADTQYF. This chain links TRBV5-4 with TRBJ2-3; 7 positions agree with TRBD1. Germline V gives CDR1 SGHNT, CDR2 YYREEE (reference sequence). The CDR3 sequence is 14 residues long. Germline trimming cut 3 bases from V and 4 bases from J; bases unmatched to any gene: 5.

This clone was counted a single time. The DNA for the CDR3 is TGTGCCAGCATGGAGCGGAGAGGGGAAAAACTGTTTTTT. Protein: CASMERRGEKLFF. The chain is built from TRBV2 and TRBJ1-4; D uncertain. The CDR3 consists of 13 residues. Germline V lookup: CDR1 SNHLY, CDR2 FYNNEI. V lost 7 bases, J lost 8 bases, and 14 bases lay in between.

CDR3 DNA: TGTGCCAGCAGCCGCGGGACTAGCGGGTACAATGAGCAGTTCTTC. Translation: CASSRGTSGYNEQFF. The gene calls are TRBV7-2 and TRBJ2-1; 12 bases are shared with TRBD2. CDR1 is SGHTA and CDR2 is FQGNSA in the germline V gene. This CDR3 spans 15 amino acids. V lost 5 bases and J lost 4; bases outside the gene matches: 3.

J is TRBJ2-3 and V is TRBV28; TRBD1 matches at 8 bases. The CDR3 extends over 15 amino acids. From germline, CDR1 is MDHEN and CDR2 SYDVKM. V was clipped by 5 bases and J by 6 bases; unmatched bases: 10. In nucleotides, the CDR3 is TGTGCCAGCAGTGAATCCCAGGGGGCAGGCGATACGCAGTATTTT. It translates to CASSESQGAGDTQYF.

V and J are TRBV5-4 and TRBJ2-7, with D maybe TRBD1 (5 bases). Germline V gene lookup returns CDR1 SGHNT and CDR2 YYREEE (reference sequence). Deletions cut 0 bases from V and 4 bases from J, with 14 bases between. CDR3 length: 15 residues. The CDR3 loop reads CASSLVGQPGYEQYF. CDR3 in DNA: TGTGCCAGCAGCTTGGTGGGGCAGCCCGGATACGAGCAGTACTTC.

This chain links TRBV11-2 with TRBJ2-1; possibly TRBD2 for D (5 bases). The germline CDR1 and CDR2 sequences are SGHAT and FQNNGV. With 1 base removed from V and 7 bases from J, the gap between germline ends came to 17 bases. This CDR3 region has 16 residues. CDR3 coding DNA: TGTGCCAGCAGCTTAGTTTTCGTGGGAGAAGCGAATGAGCAGTTCTTC. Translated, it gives CASSLVFVGEANEQFF. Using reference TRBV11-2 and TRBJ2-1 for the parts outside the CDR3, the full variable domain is EAGVAQSPRYKIIEKRQSVAFWCNPISGHATLYWYQQILGQGPKLLIQFQNNGVVDDSQLPKDRFSAERLKGVDSTLKIQPAKLEDSAVYLCASSLVFVGEANEQFFGPGTRLTVL.

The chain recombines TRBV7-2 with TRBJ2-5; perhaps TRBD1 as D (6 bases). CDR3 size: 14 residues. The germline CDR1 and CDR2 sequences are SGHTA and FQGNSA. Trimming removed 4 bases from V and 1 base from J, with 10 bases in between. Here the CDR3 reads CASSSQGSQETQYF. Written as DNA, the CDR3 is TGTGCCAGCAGCTCACAGGGAAGCCAAGAGACCCAGTACTTC.

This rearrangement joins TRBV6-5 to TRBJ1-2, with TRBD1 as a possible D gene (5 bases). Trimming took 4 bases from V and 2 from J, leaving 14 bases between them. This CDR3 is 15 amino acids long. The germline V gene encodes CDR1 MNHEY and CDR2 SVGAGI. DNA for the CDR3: TGTGCCAGCAGTTTAATGAGTGGGGGGAACTATGGCTACACCTTC. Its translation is CASSLMSGGNYGYTF.